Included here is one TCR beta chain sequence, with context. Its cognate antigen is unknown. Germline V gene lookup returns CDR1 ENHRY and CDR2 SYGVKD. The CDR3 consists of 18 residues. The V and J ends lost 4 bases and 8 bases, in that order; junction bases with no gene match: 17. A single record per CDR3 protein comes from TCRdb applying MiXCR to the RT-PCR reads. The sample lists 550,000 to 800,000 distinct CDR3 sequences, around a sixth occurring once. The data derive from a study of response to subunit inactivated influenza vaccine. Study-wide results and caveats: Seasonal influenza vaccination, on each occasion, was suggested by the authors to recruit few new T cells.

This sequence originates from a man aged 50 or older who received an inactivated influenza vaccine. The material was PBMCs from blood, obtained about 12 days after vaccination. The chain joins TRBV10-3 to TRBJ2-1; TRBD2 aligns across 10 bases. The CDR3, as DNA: TGTGCCATCAGTGCGTGGAGGGGAGCGGGAGGGCCGGGCGATGAGCAGTTCTTC. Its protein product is CAISAWRGAGGPGDEQFF.